The rows below give T cell receptor beta chains drawn from one sample of a study of prognosis after radiotherapy for stage I lung cancer. TCRdb re-analysed the multiplex PCR reads in MiXCR, keeping a single row per CDR3 protein. The repertoire consists of about 59,000 distinct CDR3 sequences, with around 27% occurring once and the leading ten covering less than 8%. This specimen consisted of PBMCs, obtained before or after stereotactic body radiation therapy (not recorded which). Source of these receptors: a donor over 45 with non-small cell lung cancer. The CDR3 runs from the conserved cysteine through the conserved F or W.

CATSRSGIWELFF,TRBJ2-2,TRBV15
CASSPGLAGTGNEQFF,TRBJ2-1,TRBV3-1
CASSTTGGPGDTGELFF,TRBJ2-2,TRBV7-3
CASSRTGPRYNEQFF,TRBJ2-1,TRBV19
CASSLEGTHGGKTQYF,TRBJ2-5,TRBV5-1
CAIPKRSGGAGYTF,TRBJ1-2,TRBV28
CASSPGGPGNTIYF,TRBJ1-3,TRBV7-3
CASRGTGEAFF,TRBJ1-1,TRBV6-1
CASSFLEDRTYGYTF,TRBJ1-2,TRBV5-6
CASSKGQPRDSNSPLHF,TRBJ1-6,TRBV7-6
CASGGQGANYGYTF,TRBJ1-2,TRBV10-2
CASSFGRADTEAFF,TRBJ1-1,TRBV5-1
CASIQGTPFTYEQYF,TRBJ2-7,TRBV6-1
CASSPTGTEAFF,TRBJ1-1,TRBV3-1
CASTVTLPGEQYF,TRBJ2-7,TRBV10-2
CASSGGAANTGELFF,TRBJ2-2,TRBV9
CASSQDNSVGQGWWEQYF,TRBJ2-7,TRBV4-1
CASSYPPNYGYTF,TRBJ1-2,TRBV5-4
CASSIARRSYGYTF,TRBJ1-2,TRBV19
CASSLVGASYNEQFF,TRBJ2-1,TRBV7-2
CASSVRTGHSISNVLTF,TRBJ2-6,TRBV9
CASSYDRSYEQYF,TRBJ2-7,TRBV6-5
CSAPSGGNPKNIQYF,TRBJ2-4,TRBV20-1
CATSRGRLAGGQGELFF,TRBJ2-2,TRBV15
CASSPAGPYGYTF,TRBJ1-2,TRBV19
CSVAGGVGTDTQYF,TRBJ2-3,TRBV29-1
CASSQEVVAKNIQYF,TRBJ2-4,TRBV4-1
CASSEPPTGNTIYF,TRBJ1-3,TRBV6-1
CASSYDEKLFF,TRBJ1-4,TRBV6-5
CSAGGGQSFNQPQHF,TRBJ1-5,TRBV20-1
CASSAGLANTGELFF,TRBJ2-2,TRBV7-9
CSVLPTGGDTEAFF,TRBJ1-1,TRBV29-1